This TCR beta chain was retrieved from a study of T cells in Graves' hyperthyroidism and ophthalmopathy. Looking at the study overall: Peripheral blood was secured at the point of initial diagnosis, before any treatment. Study findings and constraints: Through a model of 13 V-J features, ophthalmopathy was separated from stable hyperthyroidism. Blood shared most expanded thyroid clonotypes above 0.001.

This clonotype was detected only a few times. As yet, its antigen is unknown. The CDR3 has 16 amino acids. The V gene end was trimmed by 5 bases and the J gene end by 4 bases; junction bases not matched to a gene: 6. CDR1 is LNHDA, CDR2 SQIVND, per germline (reference sequence). TCR beta CDR3 regions were amplified from RNA. An initial round of RT-PCR targeting the TCR CDR3 relied on the HTBI primer set. TCRdb analysed the multiplex PCR reads with MiXCR anew, one entry per CDR3 protein. Seen here are around 340,000 distinct CDR3 sequences, 21% observed once, and the top ten hold 50%. V gene TRBV19 combines with J gene TRBJ2-5; 14 nucleotides line up with TRBD2. The sequence derives from a woman between 45 and 60 years old with Graves' hyperthyroidism. Material for sequencing was blood. DNA for the CDR3: TGTGCCAGTAGTCCAAAAGGACTAGCGGGAGGAGAGACCCAGTACTTC. Protein: CASSPKGLAGGETQYF.